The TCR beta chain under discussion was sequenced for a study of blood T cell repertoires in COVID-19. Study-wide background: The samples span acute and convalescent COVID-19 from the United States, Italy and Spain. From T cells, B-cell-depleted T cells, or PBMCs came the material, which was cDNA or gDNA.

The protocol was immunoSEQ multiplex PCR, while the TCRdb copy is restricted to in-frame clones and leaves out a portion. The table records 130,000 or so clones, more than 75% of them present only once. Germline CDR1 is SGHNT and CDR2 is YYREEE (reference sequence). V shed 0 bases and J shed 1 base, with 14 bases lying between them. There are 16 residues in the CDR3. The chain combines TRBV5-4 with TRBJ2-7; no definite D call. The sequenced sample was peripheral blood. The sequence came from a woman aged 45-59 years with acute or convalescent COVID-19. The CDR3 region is CASSLAPRTESYEQYF. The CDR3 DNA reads TGTGCCAGCAGCTTGGCCCCCCGAACTGAGTCCTACGAGCAGTACTTC. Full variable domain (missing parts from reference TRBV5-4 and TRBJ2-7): ETGVTQSPTHLIKTRGQQVTLRCSSQSGHNTVSWYQQALGQGPQFIFQYYREEENGRGNFPPRFSGLQFPNYSSELNVNALELDDSALYLCASSLAPRTESYEQYFGPGTRLTVT.